A selection of T cell receptor beta chains follows, all from one sample in a study of neurological immune-mediated disorders. TCRdb recomputed calls from the 5' RACE reads with MiXCR, one row per CDR3 protein. The table shows 45,000 to 55,000 distinct CDR3 sequences, with around a tenth occurring only once. Sequences were obtained from PBMCs. The receptors originated from a woman aged 35 to 49 with HTLV-1-associated myelopathy (HAM/TSP). Both conserved end residues are part of each CDR3. The D gene is left open where the match is weak. Some rows mark clone size as missing; the rest say once, few, many or name a class of expanded clone.

v_call	j_call	d_call	clone_size	cdr3_length	cdr3_aa	cdr3_nt
TRBV2	TRBJ2-7	-	few	14	CASTTLGFSYEQYF	TGTGCCAGCACAACATTGGGTTTTTCCTACGAGCAGTACTTC
TRBV14	TRBJ2-1	-	-	18	CASSQVFGATLSHNEQFF	TGTGCCAGCAGCCAAGTCTTCGGGGCCACCCTATCCCACAATGAGCAGTTCTTC
TRBV3-1	TRBJ2-3	-	many	15	CASSSPGTSTDTQYF	TGTGCCAGCAGCTCACCCGGGACTAGCACAGATACGCAGTATTTT
TRBV3-1	TRBJ1-2	-	many	15	CASSGPRGGNYGYTF	TGTGCCAGCAGCGGACCCCGCGGGGGAAACTATGGCTACACCTTC
TRBV2	TRBJ2-3	TRBD2	-	15	CASRELAGGEDTQYF	TGTGCCAGCAGGGAACTAGCGGGGGGAGAGGATACGCAGTATTTT
TRBV18	TRBJ1-1	-	many	15	CASSPPSGGNTEAFF	TGTGCCAGCTCACCACCCTCGGGGGGTAACACTGAAGCTTTCTTT
TRBV5-1	TRBJ1-2	-	many	13	CASSPDPNYGYTF	TGCGCCAGCAGCCCGGACCCTAACTATGGCTACACCTTC
TRBV20-1	TRBJ2-7	-	-	16	CSARPSTGPASYEQYF	TGCAGTGCTAGACCATCTACCGGGCCTGCTTCCTACGAGCAGTACTTC
TRBV29-1	TRBJ1-6	TRBD1	many	13	CSVGSDRGSPLHF	TGCAGCGTTGGCAGTGACAGGGGTTCACCCCTCCACTTT
TRBV12-3/TRBV12-4	TRBJ2-1	TRBD1	many	16	CASSFLGQGAQNEQFF	TGTGCCAGCAGTTTCCTGGGACAGGGGGCGCAAAATGAGCAGTTCTTC
TRBV28	TRBJ2-7	-	many	13	CASSSDGWYEQYF	TGTGCCAGCAGTTCGGACGGATGGTACGAGCAGTACTTC
TRBV15	TRBJ2-5	TRBD1	many	16	CATSGERTGLQETQYF	TGTGCCACCAGCGGGGAACGGACAGGGTTACAAGAGACCCAGTACTTC
TRBV11-3	TRBJ2-3	TRBD2	many	16	CASSLGQGGGPDTQYF	TGTGCCAGCAGCTTAGGCCAGGGCGGGGGGCCAGATACGCAGTATTTT
TRBV5-5	TRBJ2-7	-	-	15	CASSLIPERAHEQYF	TGTGCCAGCAGCTTGATCCCAGAGCGGGCCCACGAGCAGTACTTC
TRBV9	TRBJ2-1	-	many	15	CASSVGRSSYNEQFF	TGTGCCAGCAGCGTAGGGAGAAGCTCCTACAATGAGCAGTTCTTC
TRBV4-2	TRBJ2-3	-	many	14	CASTTGASTDTQYF	TGTGCCAGCACCACGGGAGCTAGCACAGATACGCAGTATTTT
TRBV28	TRBJ2-3	-	many	15	CASSRPGHPTDTQYF	TGTGCCAGCAGTCGCCCGGGACACCCCACAGATACGCAGTATTTT
TRBV7-2	TRBJ2-1	TRBD2	many	16	CASSSLAGGGYNEQFF	TGTGCCAGCAGCTCGCTAGCGGGGGGGGGATACAATGAGCAGTTCTTC
TRBV5-1	TRBJ2-1	TRBD2	-	17	CASSKTSGGEPNNEQFF	TGCGCCAGCAGCAAGACTAGCGGGGGGGAGCCAAACAATGAGCAGTTCTTC
TRBV6-2/TRBV6-3	TRBJ2-2	TRBD2	many	20	CASSYLTLAAPPANTGELFF	TGTGCCAGCAGTTACCTCACGCTAGCGGCCCCCCCCGCGAACACCGGGGAGCTGTTTTTT
TRBV5-1	TRBJ1-2	TRBD1	many	15	CASSLAPGQGGGYTF	TGCGCCAGCAGCTTGGCCCCCGGACAGGGCGGCGGCTACACCTTC
TRBV4-3	TRBJ1-2	TRBD1	many	15	CASSRRPGQSYGYTF	TGCGCCAGCAGCCGTAGGCCGGGACAGAGCTATGGCTACACCTTC
TRBV11-2	TRBJ2-3	-	-	14	CASSALQGIDTQYF	TGTGCCAGCAGCGCCCTGCAGGGGATCGATACGCAGTATTTT
TRBV12-5	TRBJ2-2	-	-	12	CASGPNTGELFF	TGTGCTAGTGGCCCGAACACCGGGGAGCTGTTTTTT
TRBV12-3/TRBV12-4	TRBJ1-6	TRBD1	many	15	CASSLETGENSPLHF	TGTGCCAGCAGTTTAGAGACAGGGGAGAATTCACCCCTCCACTTT
TRBV6-5	TRBJ1-2	TRBD1	many	17	CASSLEPRPTGLYGYTF	TGTGCCAGCAGTTTAGAGCCCAGACCGACAGGGCTATATGGCTACACCTTC
TRBV9	TRBJ2-3	-	-	19	CASSPHRRRGERKWDTQYF	TGTGCCAGCAGCCCACACAGGAGGAGGGGCGAGAGGAAATGGGATACGCAGTATTTT
TRBV10-3	TRBJ1-4	-	many	13	CAISEEAYEKLFF	TGTGCCATCAGTGAGGAGGCGTACGAAAAACTGTTTTTT
TRBV6-2/TRBV6-3	TRBJ1-2	-	many	17	CASPPAGADTNNYGYTF	TGTGCCAGCCCACCGGCAGGAGCGGACACAAATAACTATGGCTACACCTTC
TRBV27	TRBJ2-3	-	few	13	CASSRRRTDTQYF	TGTGCCAGCAGCCGAAGACGCACAGATACGCAGTATTTT
TRBV4-3	TRBJ2-5	TRBD2	many	17	CASSQDLMASGEETQYF	TGCGCCAGCAGCCAAGATTTGATGGCTAGCGGTGAAGAGACCCAGTACTTC
TRBV5-1	TRBJ2-3	-	many	15	CASSLEFPGTDTQYF	TGCGCCAGCAGCTTGGAATTCCCCGGCACAGATACGCAGTATTTT
TRBV19	TRBJ1-5	-	many	14	CASSIRADNQPQHF	TGTGCCAGTAGTATCCGGGCCGACAATCAGCCCCAGCATTTT
TRBV5-1	TRBJ2-3	-	many	15	CASSLGVLSTDTQYF	TGCGCCAGCAGCTTGGGGGTTTTAAGCACAGATACGCAGTATTTT
TRBV6-6	TRBJ2-7	-	many	13	CASSYTDGTEQYF	TGTGCCAGCAGTTACACCGACGGGACCGAGCAGTACTTC
TRBV20-1	TRBJ2-3	-	many	13	CSAEAGSTDTQYF	TGCAGTGCAGAAGCAGGGAGCACAGATACGCAGTATTTT
TRBV29-1	TRBJ1-2	TRBD1	many	13	CSTILQGHYGYTF	TGCAGCACCATCCTACAGGGGCACTATGGCTACACCTTC
TRBV4-1	TRBJ2-3	TRBD1	many	15	CASSQEGQGPDTQYF	TGCGCCAGCAGCCAAGAGGGACAGGGGCCAGATACGCAGTATTTT
TRBV7-2	TRBJ2-7	-	many	12	CASSLGTYEQYF	TGTGCCAGCAGCCTCGGGACCTACGAGCAGTACTTC
TRBV20-1	TRBJ2-5	TRBD2	many	15	CSAREWRGGGETQYF	TGCAGTGCTAGAGAGTGGCGGGGGGGCGGGGAGACCCAGTACTTC
TRBV2	TRBJ2-3	-	many	15	CANSEAEGITDTQYF	TGTGCCAACAGTGAAGCGGAGGGAATCACAGATACGCAGTATTTT
TRBV15	TRBJ1-2	TRBD1	many	17	CATSGGSGTDRTYGYTF	TGTGCCACCAGCGGGGGATCCGGGACAGACAGAACCTATGGCTACACCTTC
TRBV3-1	TRBJ2-7	TRBD1	many	18	CASSLTGGKPVTHYEQYF	TGTGCCAGCAGTCTCACAGGGGGCAAGCCTGTAACCCACTACGAGCAGTACTTC
TRBV6-1	TRBJ2-7	-	many	14	CAARPSGETYEQYF	TGTGCCGCCCGTCCCTCAGGTGAAACCTACGAGCAGTACTTC
TRBV2	TRBJ2-3	TRBD2	once	16	CASSLMGLAGTDTQYF	TGTGCCAGCAGCCTAATGGGACTAGCGGGGACTGATACGCAGTATTTT
TRBV5-1	TRBJ2-3	-	many	14	CASSLPLSTDTQYF	TGCGCCAGCAGCCTCCCACTAAGCACAGATACGCAGTATTTT
TRBV3-1	TRBJ1-1	-	-	14	CASSPLVRNTEAFF	TGTGCCAGCAGCCCTCTGGTCAGGAACACTGAAGCTTTCTTT
TRBV7-9	TRBJ2-3	-	many	13	CASSVGAADTQYF	TGTGCCAGCAGCGTGGGGGCCGCAGATACGCAGTATTTT
TRBV27	TRBJ2-6	TRBD1	many	15	CASRKQGAGANVLTF	TGTGCCAGCCGCAAACAGGGGGCTGGGGCCAACGTCCTGACTTTC
TRBV20-1	TRBJ1-1	-	many	18	CSAKAPPIMDLMNTEAFF	TGCAGTGCTAAAGCCCCACCTATTATGGACCTCATGAACACTGAAGCTTTCTTT